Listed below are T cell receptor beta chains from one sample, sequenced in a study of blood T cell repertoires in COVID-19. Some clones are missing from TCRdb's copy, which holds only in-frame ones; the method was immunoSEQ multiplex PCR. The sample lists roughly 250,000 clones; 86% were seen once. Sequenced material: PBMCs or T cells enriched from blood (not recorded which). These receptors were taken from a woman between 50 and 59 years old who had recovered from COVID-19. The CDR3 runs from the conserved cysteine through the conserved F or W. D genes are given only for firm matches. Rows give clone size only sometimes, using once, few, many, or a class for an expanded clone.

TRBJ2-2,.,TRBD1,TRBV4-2,CASSQAGTGALSGELFF,TGTGCCAGCAGCCAGGCCGGGACAGGGGCGTTGTCCGGGGAGCTGTTTTTT
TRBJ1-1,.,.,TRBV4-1,CASSQGKGRRTEAFF,TGCGCCAGCAGCCAAGGTAAGGGGCGGCGGACTGAAGCTTTCTTT
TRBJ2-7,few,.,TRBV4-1,CASSHQLAYEQYF,TGCGCCAGCAGCCACCAACTAGCCTACGAGCAGTACTTC
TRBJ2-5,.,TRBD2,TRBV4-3,CASSRGLAGGLVETQYF,TGCGCCAGCAGCCGGGGACTAGCGGGAGGCTTAGTTGAGACCCAGTACTTC
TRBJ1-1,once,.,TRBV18,CASSNRHLNTEAFF,TGTGCCAGCTCAAATCGACACTTGAACACTGAAGCTTTCTTT
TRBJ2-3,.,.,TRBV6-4,CASSGVATPTDTQYF,TGTGCCAGCAGTGGAGTAGCGACTCCCACAGATACGCAGTATTTT
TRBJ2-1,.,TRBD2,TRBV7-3,CASSLRAGDYNEQFF,TGTGCCAGCAGCTTAAGAGCGGGAGACTACAATGAGCAGTTCTTC
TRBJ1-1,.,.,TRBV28,CASSFSGGRLGTEAFF,TGTGCCAGCAGTTTTTCCGGGGGGAGGCTTGGCACTGAAGCTTTCTTT
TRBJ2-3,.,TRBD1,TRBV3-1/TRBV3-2,CASSRQGTQYF,TGTGCCAGCAGCCGACAGGGTACGCAGTATTTT
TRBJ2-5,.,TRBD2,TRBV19,CASGTRTSGRTAETQYF,TGTGCCAGTGGAACTCGGACTAGCGGGAGGACCGCCGAGACCCAGTACTTC